One and the same sample provided the 32 T cell receptor beta chains below, sequenced in a study of spatial heterogeneity in lung cancer (dated by TCRdb to about 2019). The meaning of the sample's time point label: sample taken at primary tumor resection. Without any cell sorting, TCR sequencing was performed on whole RNA extracted either from tumor and nontumor lung tissue or from cryopreserved PBMC samples. Library preparation was by 5' RACE. Sequenced on a NextSeq 500. TCRdb's own reprocessing of the public reads used fastp at Q25 and MiXCR and kept productive beta chains. All rows with the same CDR3 protein become a single entry with the most common DNA and genes. The sample yields roughly 7,000 distinct CDR3 sequences; around 7% were counted once. The ten top clones hold around four fifths of the sample. The sample in question was PBMCs, obtained at surgery. Receptor source: a male donor with early-stage non-small cell lung cancer.

This clonotype was detected ten times or more. Within a library made for alpha chains, this beta chain is off target, and its count is uninformative. V gene TRBV20-1 combines with J gene TRBJ2-1, with D maybe TRBD1 (6 bases). The germline V gene has CDR1 DFQATT and CDR2 SNEGSKA (reference sequence). This CDR3 contains 11 residues. The ends were cut back, 8 bases at V and 9 bases at J, with 14 bases in the middle. The CDR3: CSPRQAGEQFF. DNA of the CDR3: TGCAGTCCAAGACAGGCCGGTGAGCAGTTCTTC.

Sample share makes this clonotype medium-sized. This beta chain is off target for a library built for alpha chains, so its abundance means little. V and J are TRBV6-2 or TRBV6-3 and TRBJ1-1, with TRBD1 matching 8 bases. V dropped 0 bases and J dropped 3; count of bases not matched to a gene: 3. From germline, CDR1 is MNHEY and CDR2 SVGEGT. The CDR3 is made up of 15 amino acids. In DNA form, the CDR3 reads TGTGCCAGCAGTTACTCGACAGGGGTGGACACTGAAGCTTTCTTT. Translating gives CASSYSTGVDTEAFF.

This clonotype was found many times. Within a library made for alpha chains, this beta chain is off target, and its count is uninformative. The gene calls are TRBV6-1 and TRBJ1-6, with D uncertain. CDR3 length: 14 amino acids. The V and J ends lost 9 bases and 9 bases respectively, with 18 bases between them. Germline V CDR1 and CDR2: MNHNS, SASEGT. CDR3 sequence reads: CASRSSVGSSPLHF. The CDR3 DNA follows: TGTGCCAGTCGAAGCTCAGTGGGTAGTTCACCCCTCCACTTT.

This clonotype qualifies as medium-sized. The library was built for alpha chains, so this beta chain is an off-target read and its size means little. The chain carries TRBV12-3 or TRBV12-4 and TRBJ2-4; 9 bases fit TRBD1. The CDR3 contains 15 residues. Trimming removed 5 bases from V and 3 bases from J; junction bases left unmatched: 5. The DNA of the CDR3 is TGTGCCAGCAGTGGAGACAGGGGGAGCAAAAACATTCAGTACTTC. This sequence encodes CASSGDRGSKNIQYF.

This clonotype was seen ten or more times. This beta chain slipped into a library made for alpha chains as a stray read, so its size is not meaningful. This sequence joins TRBV7-6 and TRBJ2-5, with a possible D match to TRBD1 (6 bases). Trimming removed 2 bases from V and 5 bases from J, with 18 bases in between. Germline V gene sequence: CDR1 SGHVS, CDR2 FNYEAQ. CDR3 size: 16 residues. The CDR3 DNA reads TGTGCCAGCAGCTTAATTCCGCAGGGGATACGGGAGACCCAGTACTTC. It is translated as CASSLIPQGIRETQYF.

This clonotype came up a few times. Within a library made for alpha chains, this beta chain is off target, and its count is uninformative. The rearrangement links TRBV2 to TRBJ2-1; TRBD2 is a possible D gene (6 bases). Germline loops: CDR1 SNHLY, CDR2 FYNNEI. The ends were cut back, 8 bases at V and 2 bases at J, with 13 bases in the middle. This CDR3 region has 14 residues. The CDR3 loop is CASGRDSPYNEQFF. CDR3 DNA sequence: TGTGCCAGCGGCCGGGACTCCCCCTACAATGAGCAGTTCTTC.

This clonotype was detected ten times or more. Since the library was made to target alpha chains, this beta chain is a stray read and its abundance is not meaningful. The V and J genes are TRBV7-9 and TRBJ2-4, with D perhaps being TRBD1 or TRBD2 (5 bases each). Germline CDR1 SEHNR, CDR2 FQNEAQ (reference sequence). The CDR3 covers 17 residues. Trimming pared 1 base from V and 0 bases from J, leaving 13 bases between. CDR3 protein: CASSLGLGDLAKNIQYF. The CDR3 DNA follows: TGTGCCAGCAGCTTAGGTCTGGGGGATCTAGCCAAAAACATTCAGTACTTC.

This clonotype was recorded at least ten times. Found in a library prepared for alpha chains, this beta chain is an off-target read, and its abundance has little meaning. The gene calls are TRBV20-1 and TRBJ2-4; D is unclear. Looked up from germline, CDR1 is DFQATT and CDR2 is SNEGSKA (reference sequence). V was cut by 5 bases and J by 0 bases, with 8 bases left in between. This CDR3 has 13 amino acids. CDR3 coding DNA: TGCAGTGCTGAAGACCAAGCCAAAAACATTCAGTACTTC. Translation gives CSAEDQAKNIQYF.

There are a few counts of this clonotype. The size of this beta chain means little, since it is a stray read in a library made for alpha chains. The DNA for the CDR3 is TGTGCCAGCAGCATGACAGGGGTTACCGGGGAGCTGTTTTTT. Protein product: CASSMTGVTGELFF. V and J are TRBV7-9 and TRBJ2-2; 8 bases are a match to TRBD1. The CDR3 is 14 amino acids. In germline, CDR1 is SEHNR, CDR2 FQNEAQ (reference sequence). The V segment lost 5 bases and the J segment 5 bases; nucleotides outside the gene matches: 4.

Ten or more counts support this clonotype. In a library made to pick up alpha chains, this beta chain is a stray read with a size that means little. The chain has TRBV27 and TRBJ1-4; 7 nucleotides match TRBD1. The CDR3 spans 13 residues. CDR1 MNHEY and CDR2 SMNVEV come from the germline V gene (reference sequence). The V gene end was trimmed by 2 bases and the J gene end by 7 bases; junction bases not matched to a gene: 1. The CDR3 region has the DNA TGTGCCAGCAGTTTAAACAGGGGTGAAAAACTGTTTTTT. Protein product: CASSLNRGEKLFF.

This clonotype came up many times. This beta chain is a stray sequence in a library constructed for alpha chains; its clone size is not meaningful. The chain employs TRBV6-5 and TRBJ1-4, with a weak D call TRBD1 (5 bases). This CDR3 comprises 11 residues. Germline lookup yields CDR1 MNHEY and CDR2 SVGAGI. V was clipped by 6 bases and J by 12 bases, with 11 bases between them. The CDR3 spells CASSGGSQLFF. The DNA for the CDR3 is TGTGCCAGCAGCGGGGGGAGTCAACTGTTTTTT.

This clonotype was counted only a few times. The size of this beta chain means little, since it is a stray read in a library made for alpha chains. The J gene is TRBJ1-1, the V gene TRBV5-4; a possible D gene is TRBD1 (6 bases). This CDR3 comprises 17 residues. V gave up 0 bases and J gave up 4 bases, with 19 bases separating them. The germline CDR1 and CDR2 sequences are SGHNT and YYREEE (reference sequence). The CDR3 sequence is CASSLEPLGGETTEAFF. DNA for the CDR3: TGTGCCAGCAGCTTGGAACCCTTAGGGGGGGAGACCACTGAAGCTTTCTTT.

This clonotype was observed at least ten times. A library made for alpha chains picked up this beta chain off target, so its size means little. This rearrangement joins TRBV4-1 to TRBJ2-7, with 12 bases aligning to TRBD2. Per germline, CDR1 MGHRA and CDR2 YSYEKL. Trimming removed 0 bases from V and 3 bases from J; junction bases left unmatched: 3. There are 16 residues in the CDR3. CDR3 region: CASSQEASGRVYEQYF. CDR3 DNA sequence: TGCGCCAGCAGCCAAGAGGCTAGCGGGAGGGTCTACGAGCAGTACTTC.

This clonotype came up many times. This beta chain was picked up by a library intended for alpha chains and is off target, so its count carries little meaning. The J gene is TRBJ2-1, the V gene TRBV18; 9 bases align to TRBD1. The germline CDR1 and CDR2 sequences are KGHSH and LQKENI. The junction had 9 bases not matched to a gene; V was cut back by 3 bases and J by 6 bases. This CDR3 has 16 residues. CDR3 nucleotides: TGTGCCAGCTCACCCATACAGGGGGCAATGGCCAATGAGCAGTTCTTC. It encodes CASSPIQGAMANEQFF.

The sample holds many counts of this clonotype. This beta chain is off target for a library built for alpha chains, so its abundance means little. The V and J genes are TRBV5-4 and TRBJ1-1; D is possibly TRBD1 (5 bases). Germline CDR1 is SGHNT and CDR2 is YYREEE (reference sequence). The CDR3 is 16 residues long. Trimming stripped 0 bases from V and 3 bases from J, with 15 bases between. The CDR3 DNA sequence: TGTGCCAGCAGCTTGGGGGGGGAGGAATTGGACACTGAAGCTTTCTTT. Translating it yields CASSLGGEELDTEAFF.

This clonotype was recorded many times. The size of this beta chain means little, since it is a stray read in a library made for alpha chains. The CDR3 coding sequence is TGTGCCAGCAGCCCGCCCTGGCGGGATCGGGCTAGACGGGAAAACGAGCAGTACTTC. Its translation is CASSPPWRDRARRENEQYF. The chain uses TRBV11-2 and TRBJ2-7; a weak D match, TRBD2 (6 bases). There are 19 residues in the CDR3. Germline CDR1 reads SGHAT; CDR2 reads FQNNGV. V was trimmed by 5 bases and J by 5 bases, leaving 31 bases between them.

This clonotype showed up many times. This beta chain is a stray sequence in a library constructed for alpha chains; its clone size is not meaningful. This chain links TRBV7-2 with TRBJ1-2, with TRBD1 matching 9 bases. The CDR3 loop spans 14 amino acids. Per germline, CDR1 SGHTA and CDR2 FQGNSA. V lost 5 bases and J lost 4; bases outside the gene matches: 5. CDR3 loop: CASSDRTGVYGYTF. The CDR3 region has the DNA TGTGCCAGCAGCGACCGGACAGGGGTCTATGGCTACACCTTC. Based on the CDR3 plus reference TRBV7-2 and TRBJ1-2, the full variable domain is GAGVSQSPSNKVTEKGKDVELRCDPISGHTALYWYRQSLGQGLEFLIYFQGNSAPDKSGLPSDRFSAERTGGSVSTLTIQRTQQEDSAVYLCASSDRTGVYGYTFGSGTRLTVV.

This clonotype has ten or more counts. The library was built for alpha chains, so this beta chain is an off-target read and its size means little. J is TRBJ2-2 and V is TRBV10-2; TRBD2 matches at 7 bases. The CDR3 is 15 amino acids. Unmatched junction bases numbered 10, after V lost 7 bases and J lost 5 bases. The V gene's germline CDR1 is WSHSY and CDR2 SAAADI. CDR3 region: CASTGSGGGTGELFF. CDR3 DNA sequence: TGCGCCAGCACCGGATCGGGGGGTGGGACCGGGGAGCTGTTTTTT.

This clonotype was counted many times. Since it is a stray read in a library aimed at alpha chains, this beta chain has a size that is not meaningful. CDR3 sequence (DNA): TGTGCCACCAGTCTGGACAGCCATTCGATAACCCAGTACTTC. Translation gives CATSLDSHSITQYF. This sequence joins TRBV15 and TRBJ2-5, with a weak D call TRBD1 (6 bases). With 6 bases removed from V and 8 bases from J, the gap between germline ends came to 19 bases. CDR1 is LNHNV and CDR2 is YYDKDF in the germline V gene (reference sequence). The CDR3 is 14 amino acids.

As to this clonotype: In a library made to pick up alpha chains, this beta chain is a stray read with a size that means little. J is TRBJ1-1 and V is TRBV9, with D possibly matching TRBD1 (5 bases). Trimming cost V 3 bases and J 5 bases, with 17 bases left between them. The CDR3 has 15 amino acids. Per germline, CDR1 SGDLS and CDR2 YYNGEE. The CDR3, as DNA: TGTGCCAGCAGCGGCGACAGCTCTACTAGGACTGAAGCTTTCTTT. As protein: CASSGDSSTRTEAFF.

This clonotype was picked up many times. Since it is a stray read in a library aimed at alpha chains, this beta chain has a size that is not meaningful. The J gene is TRBJ2-2, the V gene TRBV19; 8 nucleotides align to TRBD1. The V and J ends lost 1 base and 5 bases, in that order; junction bases with no gene match: 6. Germline CDR1 reads LNHDA; CDR2 reads SQIVND (reference sequence). This CDR3 is 16 amino acids long. This CDR3 is CASSIGVRGRTGELFF. CDR3 bases: TGTGCCAGTAGTATAGGTGTCAGGGGGCGAACCGGGGAGCTGTTTTTT.

As to this clonotype: This beta chain is a stray sequence in a library constructed for alpha chains; its clone size is not meaningful. The chain recombines TRBV7-9 with TRBJ2-7; 11 bases align to TRBD2. J lost 1 base, V lost 5 bases, and 1 base had no gene match. CDR1 and CDR2 (germline): SEHNR, FQNEAQ (reference sequence). The CDR3 extends over 14 amino acids. The CDR3 is CASSRLAGSYEQYF. The CDR3 DNA follows: TGTGCCAGCAGCCGACTAGCGGGATCCTACGAGCAGTACTTC.

This clonotype was counted many times. A library made for alpha chains picked up this beta chain off target, so its size means little. The V and J genes are TRBV7-9 and TRBJ2-1, with TRBD1 matching over 10 bases. With V trimmed by 6 bases and J by 6 bases, 8 bases remained unmatched. CDR1 SEHNR and CDR2 FQNEAQ come from the germline V gene (reference sequence). The CDR3 runs 15 residues. Here the CDR3 DNA reads TGTGCCAGCAGATCCCGGGACAGGGGCTTCAATGAGCAGTTCTTC. It translates to CASRSRDRGFNEQFF.

This clonotype was seen repeatedly, ten times or more. The library was designed around alpha chains, so this beta chain is a stray read whose abundance carries little weight. The CDR3 sequence is CASSIGVTGELFF. CDR3 nucleotide sequence: TGTGCCAGCAGTATCGGCGTCACCGGGGAGCTGTTTTTT. J is TRBJ2-2 and V is TRBV6-2 or TRBV6-3; D not certain. V lost 5 bases and J lost 4, with 8 bases in between. Germline V gene lookup returns CDR1 MNHEY and CDR2 SVGEGT. The CDR3 contains 13 residues.

This clonotype appeared many times. This beta chain is a stray sequence in a library constructed for alpha chains; its clone size is not meaningful. The chain recombines TRBV3-1 with TRBJ2-5; D is perhaps TRBD1 or TRBD2 (5 bases each). With 4 bases removed from V and 1 base from J, the gap between germline ends came to 16 bases. This CDR3 has 16 amino acids. In germline, CDR1 is LGHDT, CDR2 YNNKEL (reference sequence). The CDR3, as DNA: TGTGCCAGCAGCCGAGATATTGAGGGGACCCAAGAGACCCAGTACTTC. Its protein is CASSRDIEGTQETQYF.

At least ten counts were recorded for this clonotype. This beta chain is an off-target read within a library intended for alpha chains, so its frequency means little. The chain couples TRBV5-1 to TRBJ1-6; D remains unclear. The CDR3 totals 13 residues. Per germline, CDR1 SGHRS and CDR2 YFSETQ. V lost 4 bases and J lost 8, with 10 bases in between. The chain's CDR3 is CASSREFDSPLHF. CDR3 nucleotides: TGCGCCAGCAGCAGGGAATTCGATTCACCCCTCCACTTT.

This clonotype has ten or more counts. This beta chain is an off-target read within a library intended for alpha chains, so its frequency means little. V is TRBV3-1 and J is TRBJ1-1, with D unclear. The CDR3 spans 15 residues. V lost 0 bases and J 1 base, leaving 9 bases between the germline ends. Germline assignment: CDR1 LGHDT and CDR2 YNNKEL (reference sequence). The CDR3 sequence is CASSQDLGGNTEAFF. Written as DNA, the CDR3 is TGTGCCAGCAGCCAAGATTTGGGAGGGAACACTGAAGCTTTCTTT.

This clonotype was seen a few times. The library was designed around alpha chains, so this beta chain is a stray read whose abundance carries little weight. The chain employs TRBV28 and TRBJ2-7, with D possibly being TRBD2 (5 bases). Germline CDR1 reads MDHEN; CDR2 reads SYDVKM. Trimming cost V 6 bases and J 3 bases, with 18 bases left between them. The CDR3 is 15 residues long. The CDR3 sequence: CASSPDSGIIYEQYF. CDR3 sequence (DNA): TGTGCCAGCAGCCCGGACTCGGGGATCATCTACGAGCAGTACTTC.

In its sample, this clonotype was seen many times. This beta chain lies outside the target of a library built for alpha chains; its clone size means little. The chain has TRBV15 and TRBJ2-5, with a weak D call TRBD1 (8 bases). Trimming removed 3 bases at V and 5 bases at J, with 16 bases between. This CDR3 is built from 15 residues. Germline V gene sequence: CDR1 LNHNV, CDR2 YYDKDF (reference sequence). For the CDR3, the DNA is TGTGCCACCAGCAGGGCACAGGGGGGGCAGGAGACCCAGTACTTC. The encoded protein is CATSRAQGGQETQYF.

This clonotype was seen ten or more times. A library prepared for alpha chains yielded this beta chain as an off-target read; its size is of little meaning. The chain couples TRBV7-9 to TRBJ1-5, with 8 bases matching TRBD1. The germline V gene has CDR1 SEHNR and CDR2 FQNEAQ (reference sequence). The junction had 1 base not matched to a gene; V was cut back by 4 bases and J by 5 bases. This CDR3 contains 13 residues. The CDR3 sequence: CASSSTGDQPQHF. CDR3 DNA sequence: TGTGCCAGCAGCTCGACAGGGGATCAGCCCCAGCATTTT.

Many counts were recorded for this clonotype. The size of this beta chain means little, since it is a stray read in a library made for alpha chains. The chain employs TRBV29-1 and TRBJ2-2; TRBD2 might be the D (5 bases). Deletions cut 7 bases from V and 4 bases from J, with 22 bases between. Germline loops: CDR1 SQVTM, CDR2 ANQGSEA. The CDR3 length is 16 residues. The CDR3 loop is CSARPVNSRGTGELFF. The CDR3 DNA reads as TGCAGCGCCCGCCCTGTTAACAGCCGGGGCACCGGGGAGCTGTTTTTT.

At least ten counts were recorded for this clonotype. Little can be read into the size of this beta chain, an off-target read in a library designed for alpha chains. J is TRBJ1-2 and V is TRBV20-1; D remains unclear. The V gene lost 0 bases and the J gene lost 8 bases, with 16 bases spanning the gap. In germline, CDR1 is DFQATT, CDR2 SNEGSKA (reference sequence). The length of the CDR3 is 14 residues. The CDR3 sequence: CSAREPAGAFGYTF. DNA for the CDR3: TGCAGTGCTAGAGAGCCAGCGGGCGCATTCGGCTACACCTTC.